This T cell receptor beta chain appears in the sequencing data of a study of T-cell memory formation after mild COVID-19. General study results and limits: Second-wave clones peaking on day 37 lacked confirmed SARS-CoV-2 specificity. Clones that shrank (day 15 to 85) were balanced CD4/CD8, whereas later expanders leaned CD4+. Pre-infection memory contained some responding clones, which suggested that cross-reactive memory had joined.

From 5'RACE with constant-segment primers came TCR alpha and TCR beta cDNA libraries that carried sample barcodes and UMIs. TCRdb re-called the 5' RACE reads through MiXCR, storing one row per CDR3 protein. Found here are a few hundred thousand distinct CDR3 sequences, around 27% of them singletons; the top ten hold roughly 13%. Regarding this clonotype: Its antigen is undetermined.

The germline V gene encodes CDR1 LNHDA and CDR2 SQIVND (reference sequence). The CDR3 has 15 residues. The V end was cut by 7 bases, the J end by 0 bases, with 15 bases between. The TCR comes from an adult woman who had mild COVID-19 (a few samples of this study predate the infection). Cell type and time point are not known. Sequenced: PBMCs or a T cell subset sorted from them (not recorded which). The V and J genes are TRBV19 and TRBJ1-1, with D hard to call. The CDR3 here is CASTRRASLNTEAFF. The CDR3, as DNA: TGTGCCAGTACCCGCCGGGCCAGCTTGAACACTGAAGCTTTCTTT.